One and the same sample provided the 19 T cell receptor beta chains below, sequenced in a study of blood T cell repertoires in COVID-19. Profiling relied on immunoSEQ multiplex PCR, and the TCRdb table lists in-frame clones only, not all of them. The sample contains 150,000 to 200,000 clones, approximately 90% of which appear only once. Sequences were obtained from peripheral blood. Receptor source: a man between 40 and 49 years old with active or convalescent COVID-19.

CDR3 region: CASSEAGIAGAFYEQYF. CDR3 nucleotide sequence: TGTGCCAGCAGTGAAGCAGGCATAGCGGGGGCCTTCTACGAGCAGTACTTC. The chain recombines TRBV6-1 with TRBJ2-7, with TRBD2 matching 9 bases. With V trimmed by 0 bases and J by 3 bases, 9 bases remained unmatched. This CDR3 is built from 17 residues. CDR1 is MNHNS and CDR2 is SASEGT in the germline V gene.

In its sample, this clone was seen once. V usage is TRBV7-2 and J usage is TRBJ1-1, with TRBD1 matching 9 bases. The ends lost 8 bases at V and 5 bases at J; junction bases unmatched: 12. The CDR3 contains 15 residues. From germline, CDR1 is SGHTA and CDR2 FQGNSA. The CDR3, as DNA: TGTGCCAGCTGCCAGGGACAGGGCGGTTGGACTGAAGCTTTCTTT. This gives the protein CASCQGQGGWTEAFF.

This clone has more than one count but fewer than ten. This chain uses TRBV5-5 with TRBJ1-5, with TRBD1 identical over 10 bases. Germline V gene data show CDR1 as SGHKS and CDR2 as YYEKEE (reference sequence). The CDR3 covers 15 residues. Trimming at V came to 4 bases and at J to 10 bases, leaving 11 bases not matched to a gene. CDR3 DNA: TGTGCCAGCAGCGCCCGGACAGGGGGTGTCTATCCCCAGCATTTT. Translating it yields CASSARTGGVYPQHF.

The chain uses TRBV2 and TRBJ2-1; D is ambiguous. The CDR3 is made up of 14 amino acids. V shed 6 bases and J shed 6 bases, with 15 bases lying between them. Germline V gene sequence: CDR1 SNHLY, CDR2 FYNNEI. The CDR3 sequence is CASSPRLDVNEQFF. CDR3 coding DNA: TGTGCCAGCAGCCCGAGGCTTGATGTCAATGAGCAGTTCTTC. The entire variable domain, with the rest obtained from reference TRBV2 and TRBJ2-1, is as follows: EPEVTQTPSHQVTQMGQEVILRCVPISNHLYFYWYRQILGQKVEFLVSFYNNEISEKSEIFDDQFSVERPDGSNFTLKIRSTKLEDSAMYFCASSPRLDVNEQFFGPGTRLTVL.

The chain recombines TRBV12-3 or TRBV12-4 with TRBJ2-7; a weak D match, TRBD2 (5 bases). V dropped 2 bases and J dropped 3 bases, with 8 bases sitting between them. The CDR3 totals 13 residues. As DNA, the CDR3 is TGTGCCAGCAGTTTAAAGGAGGTCTACGAGCAGTACTTC. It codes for CASSLKEVYEQYF.

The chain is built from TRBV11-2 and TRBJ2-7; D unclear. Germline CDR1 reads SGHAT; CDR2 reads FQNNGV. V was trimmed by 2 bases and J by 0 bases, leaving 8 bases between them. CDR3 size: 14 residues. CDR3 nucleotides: TGTGCCAGCAGCTTAAACAGCCGCTCCTACGAGCAGTACTTC. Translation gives CASSLNSRSYEQYF.

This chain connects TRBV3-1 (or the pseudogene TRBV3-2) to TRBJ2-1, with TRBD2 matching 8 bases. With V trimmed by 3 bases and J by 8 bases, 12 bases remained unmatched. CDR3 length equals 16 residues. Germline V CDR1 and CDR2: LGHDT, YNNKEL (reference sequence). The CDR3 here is CASSHHGGVRGYEQFF. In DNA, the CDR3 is TGTGCCAGCAGCCACCACGGGGGGGTTCGCGGTTATGAGCAGTTCTTC.

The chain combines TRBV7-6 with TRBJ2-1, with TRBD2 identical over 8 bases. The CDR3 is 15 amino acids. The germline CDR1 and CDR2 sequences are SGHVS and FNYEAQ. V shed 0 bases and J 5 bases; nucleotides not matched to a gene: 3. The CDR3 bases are TGTGCCAGCAGCTTAGCTCGGGGGGGCAACAATGAGCAGTTCTTC. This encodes CASSLARGGNNEQFF.

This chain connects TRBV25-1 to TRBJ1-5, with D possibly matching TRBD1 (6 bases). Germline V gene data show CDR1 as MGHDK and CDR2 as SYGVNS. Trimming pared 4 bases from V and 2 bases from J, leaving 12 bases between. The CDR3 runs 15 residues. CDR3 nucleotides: TGTGCCAGCAGTGGGGACAAACTGGGCAATCAGCCCCAGCATTTT. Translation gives CASSGDKLGNQPQHF.

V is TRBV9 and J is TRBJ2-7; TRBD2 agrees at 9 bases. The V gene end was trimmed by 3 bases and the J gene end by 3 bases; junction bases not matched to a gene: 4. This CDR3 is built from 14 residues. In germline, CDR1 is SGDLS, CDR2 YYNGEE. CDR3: CASSARGGVYEQYF. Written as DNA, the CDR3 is TGTGCCAGCAGCGCGCGCGGGGGGGTCTACGAGCAGTACTTC.

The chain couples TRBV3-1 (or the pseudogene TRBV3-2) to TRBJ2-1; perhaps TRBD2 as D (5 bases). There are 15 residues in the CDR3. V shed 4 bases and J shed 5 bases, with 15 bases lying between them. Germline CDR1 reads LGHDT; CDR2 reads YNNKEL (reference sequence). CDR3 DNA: TGTGCCAGCAGCCGAAGAGGACTCATGAACAATGAGCAGTTCTTC. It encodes CASSRRGLMNNEQFF.

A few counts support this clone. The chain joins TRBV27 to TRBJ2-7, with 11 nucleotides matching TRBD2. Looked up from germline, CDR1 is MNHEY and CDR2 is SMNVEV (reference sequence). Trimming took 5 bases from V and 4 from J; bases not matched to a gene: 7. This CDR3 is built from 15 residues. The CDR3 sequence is CASSKPGLAVYEQYF. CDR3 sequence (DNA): TGTGCCAGCAGTAAACCGGGACTAGCGGTATACGAGCAGTACTTC.

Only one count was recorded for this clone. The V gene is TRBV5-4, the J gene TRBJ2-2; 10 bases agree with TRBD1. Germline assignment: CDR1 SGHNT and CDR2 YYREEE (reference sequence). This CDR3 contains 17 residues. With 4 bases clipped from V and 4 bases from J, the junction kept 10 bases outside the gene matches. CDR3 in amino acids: CASSMFRDRGRTGELFF. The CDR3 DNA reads TGTGCCAGCAGCATGTTCCGGGACAGGGGTCGCACCGGGGAGCTGTTTTTT.

The CDR3 DNA reads as TGTGCCAGCAGTTACACTAATCTGGGCACAGATACGCAGTATTTT. Translated, it gives CASSYTNLGTDTQYF. V usage is TRBV2 and J usage is TRBJ2-3; no clear D gene. From germline, CDR1 is SNHLY and CDR2 FYNNEI. V was pared by 5 bases and J by 1 base, with 13 bases between. The CDR3 length is 15 residues.

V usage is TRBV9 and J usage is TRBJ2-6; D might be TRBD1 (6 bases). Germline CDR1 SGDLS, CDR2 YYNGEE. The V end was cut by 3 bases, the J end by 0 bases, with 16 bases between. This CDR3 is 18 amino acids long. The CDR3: CASSADGQRNSGANVLTF. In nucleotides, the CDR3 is TGTGCCAGCAGCGCAGACGGACAGCGAAACTCTGGGGCCAACGTCCTGACTTTC. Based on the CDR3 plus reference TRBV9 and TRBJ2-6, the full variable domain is DSGVTQTPKHLITATGQRVTLRCSPRSGDLSVYWYQQSLDQGLQFLIQYYNGEERAKGNILERFSAQQFPDLHSELNLSSLELGDSALYFCASSADGQRNSGANVLTFGAGSRLTVL.

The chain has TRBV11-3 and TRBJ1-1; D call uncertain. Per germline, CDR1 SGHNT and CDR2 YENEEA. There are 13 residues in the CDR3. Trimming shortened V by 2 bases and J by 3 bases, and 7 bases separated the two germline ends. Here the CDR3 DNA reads TGTGCCAGCAGCTTAATATCTGACACTGAAGCTTTCTTT. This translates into CASSLISDTEAFF. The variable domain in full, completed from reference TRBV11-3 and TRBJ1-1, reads EAGVVQSPRYKIIEKKQPVAFWCNPISGHNTLYWYLQNLGQGPELLIRYENEEAVDDSQLPKDRFSAERLKGVDSTLKIQPAELGDSAVYLCASSLISDTEAFFGQGTRLTVV.

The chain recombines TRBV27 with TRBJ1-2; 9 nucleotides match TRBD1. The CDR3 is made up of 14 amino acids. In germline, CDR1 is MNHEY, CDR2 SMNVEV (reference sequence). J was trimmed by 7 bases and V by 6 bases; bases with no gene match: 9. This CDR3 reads CASSRVDRGFGYTF. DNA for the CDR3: TGTGCCAGCAGCCGCGTCGACAGGGGGTTTGGCTACACCTTC.

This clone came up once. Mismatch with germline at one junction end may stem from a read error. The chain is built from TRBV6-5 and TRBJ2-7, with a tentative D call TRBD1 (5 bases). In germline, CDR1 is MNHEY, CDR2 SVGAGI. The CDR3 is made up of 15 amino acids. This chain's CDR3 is CASSDSSRASYEQYF. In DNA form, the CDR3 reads TGTGCCAGCAGTGACTCAAGCAGGGCGTCCTACGAGCAGTACTTC.

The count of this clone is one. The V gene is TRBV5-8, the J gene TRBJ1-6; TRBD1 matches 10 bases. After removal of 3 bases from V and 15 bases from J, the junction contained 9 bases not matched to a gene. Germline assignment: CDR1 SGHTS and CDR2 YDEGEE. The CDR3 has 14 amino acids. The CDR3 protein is CASSSRPGTGVLHF. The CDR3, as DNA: TGTGCCAGCAGCTCACGTCCCGGGACAGGGGTCCTCCACTTT. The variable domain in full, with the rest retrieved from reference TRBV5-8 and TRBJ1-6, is EAGVTQSPTHLIKTRGQQATLRCSPISGHTSVYWYQQALGLGLQFLLWYDEGEERNRGNFPPRFSGRQFPNYSSELNVNALELEDSALYLCASSSRPGTGVLHFGNGTRLTVT.